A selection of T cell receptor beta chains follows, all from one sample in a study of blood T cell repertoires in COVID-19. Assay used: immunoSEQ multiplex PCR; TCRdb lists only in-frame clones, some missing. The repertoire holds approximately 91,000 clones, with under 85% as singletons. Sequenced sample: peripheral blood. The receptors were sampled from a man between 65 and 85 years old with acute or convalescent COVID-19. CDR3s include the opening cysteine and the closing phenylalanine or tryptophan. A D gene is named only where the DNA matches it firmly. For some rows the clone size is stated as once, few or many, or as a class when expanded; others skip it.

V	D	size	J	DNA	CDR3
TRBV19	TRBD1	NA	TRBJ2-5	TGTGCCAGTAGGGGAGGACAGGGGCAACAAGAGACCCAGTACTTC	CASRGGQGQQETQYF
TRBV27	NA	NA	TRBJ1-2	TGTGCCAGCAGATCCTTCGACAGGACCTCTTTCTATGGCTACACCTTC	CASRSFDRTSFYGYTF
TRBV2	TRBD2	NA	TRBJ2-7	TGTGCCAGCAGGATAGCGGGAGCAGGCTACGAGCAGTACTTC	CASRIAGAGYEQYF
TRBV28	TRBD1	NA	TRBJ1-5	TGTGCCATCACGGGACAGAGGGATCAGCCCCAGCATTTT	CAITGQRDQPQHF
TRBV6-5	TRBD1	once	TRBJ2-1	TGTGCCAGCAGTTTGGGCACAGGGGGGACCCAAGGTGAGCAGTTCTTC	CASSLGTGGTQGEQFF
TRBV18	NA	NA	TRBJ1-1	TGTGCCAGCTCACCGGACAAGCAGCCTGAAGCTTTCTTT	CASSPDKQPEAFF
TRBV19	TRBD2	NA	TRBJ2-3	TGTGCCAGCGCCGGGGGAGCGGGAGGGCCCTCGAATACGCAGTATTTT	CASAGGAGGPSNTQYF
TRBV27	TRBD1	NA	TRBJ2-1	TGTGCCAGCAGCGGAACAGGGGACCCAACATATTACAATGAGCAGTTCTTC	CASSGTGDPTYYNEQFF
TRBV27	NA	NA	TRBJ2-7	TGTGCCAGCAGTTCGCACCCTCAGGGGCACGAGCAGTACTTC	CASSSHPQGHEQYF
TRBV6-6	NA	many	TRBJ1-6	TGTGCCGCCGGGAATTCACCCCTCCACTTT	CAAGNSPLHF
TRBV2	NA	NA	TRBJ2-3	TGTGCCAGCTTTCGGGGGGCCCCTAGCACAGATACGCAGTATTTT	CASFRGAPSTDTQYF
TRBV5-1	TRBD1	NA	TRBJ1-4	TGCGCCAGCAGCTTGGGGGACAGGGGGCCCAATGAAAAACTGTTTTTT	CASSLGDRGPNEKLFF
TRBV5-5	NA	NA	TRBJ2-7	TGTGCCAGCAGCTCGGGTGGGGACTCCAGCTACGAGCAGTACTTC	CASSSGGDSSYEQYF
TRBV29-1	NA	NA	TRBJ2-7	TGCAGCGTTGCGGACTCGAACTACGAGCAGTACTTC	CSVADSNYEQYF
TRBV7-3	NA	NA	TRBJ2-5	TGTGCCAGCAGCTTAAAGATCTCGGGCCGGGGAGAGACCCAGTACTTC	CASSLKISGRGETQYF
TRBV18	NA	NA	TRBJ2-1	TGTGCCAGCTCACACGGAACAGTCCTCCTAAGAAATGAGCAGTTCTTC	CASSHGTVLLRNEQFF
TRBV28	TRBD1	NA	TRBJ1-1	TGTGCCAGCAGTGACAGGACAGGGGGAACCTTTTTAGCTTTCTTT	CASSDRTGGTFLAFF
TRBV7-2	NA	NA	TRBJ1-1	TGTGCCAGCACCCGGGGGTCCGGCTACGCCACCTCCATGAACACTGAAGCTTTCTTT	CASTRGSGYATSMNTEAFF
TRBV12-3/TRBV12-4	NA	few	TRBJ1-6	TGTGCCAGCAGTGAGGGAAATTCACCCCTCCACTTT	CASSEGNSPLHF
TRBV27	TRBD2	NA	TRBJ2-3	TGTGCCAGCAAAGCTTTAGCGGGAGGGATGCCAGATACGCAGTATTTT	CASKALAGGMPDTQYF
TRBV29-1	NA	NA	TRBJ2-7	TGCAGCGTTGAAGATGGTACAGGTCTCTCCTACGAGCAGTACTTC	CSVEDGTGLSYEQYF
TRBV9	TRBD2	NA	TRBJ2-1	TGTGCCAGCAGCGTAAGCGGGAGAGACGATGAGCAGTTCTTC	CASSVSGRDDEQFF
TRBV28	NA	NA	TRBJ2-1	TGTGCCAGCAGTTTAACTCACAATGAGCAGTTCTTC	CASSLTHNEQFF
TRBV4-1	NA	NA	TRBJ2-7	TGCGCCAGCAGCCACTTAGGGGGATCCTACGAGCAGTACTTC	CASSHLGGSYEQYF
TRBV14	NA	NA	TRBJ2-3	TGTGCCAGCAGCCAAGATCGTCCAGGGGGAGGTTCAGATACGCAGTATTTT	CASSQDRPGGGSDTQYF
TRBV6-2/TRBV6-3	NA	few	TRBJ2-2	TGTGCCAGCAGTTACTTTTCAGTTCCCGGAGGGCTGTTTTTT	CASSYFSVPGGLFF
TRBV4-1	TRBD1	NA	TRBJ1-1	TGCGCCAGCACCTGGACAGGGGGGGACACTGAAGCTTTCTTT	CASTWTGGDTEAFF
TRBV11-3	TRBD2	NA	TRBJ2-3	TGTGCCAGCAGCAGGGAGGGAACCCTGGGGGTAGATACGCAGTATTTT	CASSREGTLGVDTQYF
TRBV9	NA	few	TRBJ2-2	TGTGCCAGCAGCCCCGGACAGTCGAACACCGGGGAGCTGTTTTTT	CASSPGQSNTGELFF
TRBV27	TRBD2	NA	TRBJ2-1	TGTGCCAGCAGTCCCCGACGGACTAGCGGTGACAATGAGCAGTTCTTC	CASSPRRTSGDNEQFF
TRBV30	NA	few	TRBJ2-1	TGTGCCTGGAGTGTAATGGAGGTCTACGAGCAGTTCTTC	CAWSVMEVYEQFF
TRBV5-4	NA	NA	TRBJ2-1	TGTGCCAGCAGCTTGGATGGACACAAAGGCAATGAGCAGTTCTTC	CASSLDGHKGNEQFF
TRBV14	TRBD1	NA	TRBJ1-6	TGTGCCAGCAGTCGGGACAGGGGGTACTCACCCCTCCACTTT	CASSRDRGYSPLHF
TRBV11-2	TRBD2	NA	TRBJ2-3	TGTGCCAGCAGCTTAGTAGGGACTAGCGCAGATACGCAGTATTTT	CASSLVGTSADTQYF
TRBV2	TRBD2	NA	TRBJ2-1	TGTGCCAGCAGAGGACTAGCGGGAGTCCGCGATGAGCAGTTCTTC	CASRGLAGVRDEQFF
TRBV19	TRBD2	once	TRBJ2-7	TGTGCCAGTAGTGTTCGCGGGAGGGGAAGCTCCTACGAGCAGTACTTC	CASSVRGRGSSYEQYF
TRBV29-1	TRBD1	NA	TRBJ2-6	TGCAGCGTGGGACAGGGGGGCATCTCTGGGGCCAACGTCCTGACTTTC	CSVGQGGISGANVLTF
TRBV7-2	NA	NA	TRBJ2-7	TGTGCCAGCAGCTTAGCCCGGGGAGCCTACGAGCAGTACTTC	CASSLARGAYEQYF
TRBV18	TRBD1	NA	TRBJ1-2	TGTGCCAGCTCACCACAGAGGGACAGGGCCTATGGCTACACCTTC	CASSPQRDRAYGYTF
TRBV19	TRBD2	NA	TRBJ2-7	TGTGCCAGTAGTATAGAAAGTGGAACTAGCGGGAAGCAGTACTTC	CASSIESGTSGKQYF
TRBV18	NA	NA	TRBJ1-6	TGTGCCAGCTCGCCCACAGAAGTCGTCGGTAATTCACCCCTCCACTTT	CASSPTEVVGNSPLHF
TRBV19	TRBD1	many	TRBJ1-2	TGTGCCAGTAGCCCCGAAAGGGCAGGGGGCAATGGCTACACCTTC	CASSPERAGGNGYTF
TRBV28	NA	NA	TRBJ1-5	TGTGCCAGCAGTGGGGGAACCGGGGACTATAGCAATCAGCCCCAGCATTTT	CASSGGTGDYSNQPQHF
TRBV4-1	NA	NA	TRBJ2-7	TGCGCCAGCAGCCAAGACGACGAGGGCCCCTACGAGCAGTACTTC	CASSQDDEGPYEQYF
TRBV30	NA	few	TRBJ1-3	TGTGCCTGGAGTCATTACACCCTAGTCGGAAACACCATATATTTT	CAWSHYTLVGNTIYF
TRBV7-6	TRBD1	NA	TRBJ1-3	TGTGCCAGCAGCTTGGGGGACAGTACTGGAAACACCATATATTTT	CASSLGDSTGNTIYF
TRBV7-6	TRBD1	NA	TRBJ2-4	TGTGCCAGCAGCCGCTACTTCCAAGACAGGGGGCGCGCCAAAAACATTCAGTACTTC	CASSRYFQDRGRAKNIQYF
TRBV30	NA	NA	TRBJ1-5	TGTGCCTGGAGCCGATCGAAAACAGGCGATCAGCCCCAGCATTTT	CAWSRSKTGDQPQHF
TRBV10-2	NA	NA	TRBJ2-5	TGCGCCAGCACCAGGACTAACCGTGATGAGACCCAGTACTTC	CASTRTNRDETQYF
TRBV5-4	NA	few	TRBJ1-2	TGTGCCAGCATCCTGGGGGGGGCCAACTATGGCTACACCTTC	CASILGGANYGYTF
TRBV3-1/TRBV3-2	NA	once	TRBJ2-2	TGTGCCAGCAGCCTCCCCGGTCCCGGGGAGCTGTTTTTT	CASSLPGPGELFF
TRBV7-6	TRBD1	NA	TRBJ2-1	TGTGCCAGCAGCTTTTGGGAAGGGGGCAGTGAGCAGTTCTTC	CASSFWEGGSEQFF